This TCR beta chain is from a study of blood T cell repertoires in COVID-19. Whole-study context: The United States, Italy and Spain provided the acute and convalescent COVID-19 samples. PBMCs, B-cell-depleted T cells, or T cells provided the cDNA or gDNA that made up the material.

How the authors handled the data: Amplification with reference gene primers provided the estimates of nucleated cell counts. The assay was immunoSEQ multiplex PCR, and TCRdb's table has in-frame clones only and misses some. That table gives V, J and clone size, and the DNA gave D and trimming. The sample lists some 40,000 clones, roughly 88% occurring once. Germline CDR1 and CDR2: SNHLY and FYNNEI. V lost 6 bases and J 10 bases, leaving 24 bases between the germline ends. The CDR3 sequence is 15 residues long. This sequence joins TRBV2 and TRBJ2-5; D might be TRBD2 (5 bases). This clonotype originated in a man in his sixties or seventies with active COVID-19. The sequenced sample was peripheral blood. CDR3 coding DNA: TGTGCCAGCAGCGACGGACTCCCAGGAGAAGTAGACCAGTACTTC. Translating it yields CASSDGLPGEVDQYF.